The sample holds many counts of the clone carrying this TCR beta chain. This sample is part of a study of T cells in Graves' hyperthyroidism and ophthalmopathy. Clinical symptoms, serum thyroxine, TRAb, thyroid ultrasound and orbital computed tomography informed diagnoses. CDR1 MNHNS and CDR2 SASEGT come from the germline V gene. The CDR3 covers 15 residues. V was trimmed by 4 bases and J by 0 bases, leaving 11 bases between them. TCR beta CDR3 regions were amplified from RNA. HTBI primers were employed in a first-round RT-PCR of the TCR CDR3. TCRdb reprocessed the multiplex PCR reads with MiXCR, giving one entry per CDR3 protein. Altogether some 740,000 distinct CDR3 sequences are present, about 15% being singletons, with the ten largest covering roughly 10%.

The origin of this receptor is a woman aged 18-29 years with Graves' hyperthyroidism. The V gene is TRBV6-1, the J gene TRBJ2-3; D is undetermined. The sequenced sample consisted of blood. The CDR3 DNA sequence: TGTGCCAGCAGTGGGCGTAATCCTAGCACAGATACGCAGTATTTT. As protein: CASSGRNPSTDTQYF.